The rows below give T cell receptor beta chains drawn from one sample of a study of T cells in tuberculosis. Libraries were prepared by immunoSEQ multiplex PCR; TCRdb keeps only in-frame clonotypes and omits some of them. The sample has roughly 61,000 clones, around 90% seen once. The sample comprised CD1b-GMM tetramer-negative cells sorted from PBMCs. These TCRs come from an adult woman with latent tuberculosis. Both conserved end residues are part of each CDR3. A D gene is named only where the DNA matches it firmly.

length,J,V,D,DNA,CDR3
14,TRBJ2-1,TRBV30,.,TGTGCCTGGAGTATCGGGAACACCTACAATGAGCAGTTCTTC,CAWSIGNTYNEQFF
12,TRBJ1-2,TRBV6-1,.,TGTGCCAGCTCTCAGGGGAGTGTGACCTACACCTTC,CASSQGSVTYTF
14,TRBJ2-5,TRBV5-1,.,TGCGCCAGCAGCTTGAGTGGTAGTCAAGAGACCCAGTACTTC,CASSLSGSQETQYF
17,TRBJ2-7,TRBV9,.,TGTGCCAGCAGCGTAGGAATCGACAGGACTCCGTTTGGCGAGCAGTACTTC,CASSVGIDRTPFGEQYF
14,TRBJ2-7,TRBV6-1,TRBD1,TGTGCCACCAGACCGGGACAGGGGAGCTACGAGCAGTACTTC,CATRPGQGSYEQYF
16,TRBJ2-5,TRBV5-4,TRBD2,TGTGCCAGCAGCTTTCTAGCGGGAGGGTTCGTCGAGACCCAGTACTTC,CASSFLAGGFVETQYF
15,TRBJ1-2,TRBV7-9,TRBD1,TGTGCCAGCAGCCCCGGGGACAGGCTAAACTATGGCTACACCTTC,CASSPGDRLNYGYTF
12,TRBJ2-3,TRBV7-6,.,TGTGCCAGCAGCTTATACGGAGATACGCAGTATTTT,CASSLYGDTQYF
17,TRBJ2-1,TRBV28,TRBD2,TGTGCCAGCAGTTTACCACCTAGCGGGAGCTCCTACAATGAGCAGTTCTTC,CASSLPPSGSSYNEQFF
14,TRBJ1-2,TRBV5-1,.,TGCGCCAGCAGCCGTGGTCAGGGGAACTATGGCTACACCTTC,CASSRGQGNYGYTF